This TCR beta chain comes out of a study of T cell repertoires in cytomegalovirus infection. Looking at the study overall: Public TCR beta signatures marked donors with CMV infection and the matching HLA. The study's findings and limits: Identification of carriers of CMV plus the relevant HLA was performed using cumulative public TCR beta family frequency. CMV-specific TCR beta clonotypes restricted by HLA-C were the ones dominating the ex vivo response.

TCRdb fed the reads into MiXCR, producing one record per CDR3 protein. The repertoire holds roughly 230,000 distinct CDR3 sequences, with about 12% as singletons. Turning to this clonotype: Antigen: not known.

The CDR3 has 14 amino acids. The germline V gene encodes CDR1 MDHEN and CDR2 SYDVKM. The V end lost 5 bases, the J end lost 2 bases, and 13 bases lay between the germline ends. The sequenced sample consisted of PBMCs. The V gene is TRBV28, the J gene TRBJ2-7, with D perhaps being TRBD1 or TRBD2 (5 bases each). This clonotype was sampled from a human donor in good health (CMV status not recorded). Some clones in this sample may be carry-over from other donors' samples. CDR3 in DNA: TGTGCCAGCAGTCAAACCGGGACCACCTACGAGCAGTACTTC. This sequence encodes CASSQTGTTYEQYF.